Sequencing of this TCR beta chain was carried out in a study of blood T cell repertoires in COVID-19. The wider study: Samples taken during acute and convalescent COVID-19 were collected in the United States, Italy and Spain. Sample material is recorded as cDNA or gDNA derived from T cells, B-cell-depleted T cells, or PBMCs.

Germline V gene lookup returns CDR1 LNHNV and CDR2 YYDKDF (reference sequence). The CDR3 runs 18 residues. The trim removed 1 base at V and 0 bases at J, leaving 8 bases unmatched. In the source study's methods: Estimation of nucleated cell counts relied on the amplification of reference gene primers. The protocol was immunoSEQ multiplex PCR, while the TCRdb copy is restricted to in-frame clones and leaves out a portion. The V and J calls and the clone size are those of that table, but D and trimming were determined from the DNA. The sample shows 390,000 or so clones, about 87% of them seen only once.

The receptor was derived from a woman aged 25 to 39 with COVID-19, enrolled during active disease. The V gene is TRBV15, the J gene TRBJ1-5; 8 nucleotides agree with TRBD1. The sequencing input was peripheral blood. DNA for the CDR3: TGTGCCACCAGCAGAGCCCCAGGGGGCGGCTATAGCAATCAGCCCCAGCATTTT. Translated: CATSRAPGGGYSNQPQHF.